The following is a T cell receptor (beta chain) sequence with its context. The antigen this receptor binds is unknown. Base-call qualities are not available, and no considerably larger clone is one nucleotide away. The immunoSEQ Assay, a bias-controlled multiplex PCR, was used to amplify TCRbeta CDR3 regions from genomic DNA. Regarding the original processing steps: The number of nucleated cells in each sample was estimated by amplification of reference gene primers within the assay. To quantify the absolute abundance of each unique TCRbeta CDR3 rearrangement, sequence reads were collapsed and filtered. For each sample, productive Simpson clonality was calculated as the square root of Simpson's diversity index across productive rearrangements. TCRdb carries this immuneACCESS record with in-frame sequences only. Its versions omit some clonotypes, under half of them owing to an unresolved V gene in the studies checked, with the rest unexplained. V and J calls and clone size follow that table, whereas D and trimming were derived from the DNA. The sample yields roughly 200,000 clones; approximately 78% were counted once. Approximately 12% of the sample rests with the top ten.

This entry belongs to a study of blood T cell repertoires in COVID-19 (dated by TCRdb to 2019 to 2021). Study-level background: Samples from collaborators originated in the United States, Italy and Spain and spanned both the acute and convalescent phases of COVID-19. Deeply sampled blood TCRbeta repertoires from subjects exposed to, actively infected with, or recovered from COVID-19 were included in the dataset. A freely available public database, intended as a resource for researchers studying the immune response to SARS-CoV-2, is where the repertoires were released. The material from the prospective study consisted of cDNA or gDNA derived from T cells, B-cell-depleted T cells, or PBMCs. Sample metadata almost always included a de-identified subject ID, COVID-19 status, age in years and sex. Where available, HLA class I and class II types were obtained from metadata supplied by the sample provider rather than from assay-based typing. Samples were obtained from the ongoing ImmuneRACE study (first 160 participants) and from about 1,300 subjects provided by 6 global collaborators. General study outcomes and caveats: Clinical and demographic metadata were provided uncurated, with the amount varying by source and participant.

Via the germline V gene, CDR1 is SGHRS and CDR2 YFSETQ. V is reduced by 0 bases and J by 0 bases, leaving a spacing of 18 bases between them. The CDR3, from cysteine to phenylalanine, totals 18 residues. Only the CDR3 DNA is retained, 54 bases long and in frame from the first base. At one collaborating source in Seattle, patients were enrolled during active infection and were followed longitudinally through the course of disease. The collaborating institutions used their own protocols to collect whole blood in K2EDTA tubes. For TCRbeta analysis, collaborators shipped samples as frozen whole blood, isolated PBMCs, or DNA extracted from either of those sample types.

The sample comprised peripheral blood. The receptor's source is an elderly woman with COVID-19, enrolled during active disease. Recombination connected TRBV5-1 to TRBJ1-1, with TRBD1 perhaps the D gene, on 5 matching bases. This receptor carries the CDR3 CASSLGDRSRPMNTEAFF. The DNA reads TGCGCCAGCAGCTTGGGAGACAGATCCCGGCCTATGAACACTGAAGCTTTCTTT.